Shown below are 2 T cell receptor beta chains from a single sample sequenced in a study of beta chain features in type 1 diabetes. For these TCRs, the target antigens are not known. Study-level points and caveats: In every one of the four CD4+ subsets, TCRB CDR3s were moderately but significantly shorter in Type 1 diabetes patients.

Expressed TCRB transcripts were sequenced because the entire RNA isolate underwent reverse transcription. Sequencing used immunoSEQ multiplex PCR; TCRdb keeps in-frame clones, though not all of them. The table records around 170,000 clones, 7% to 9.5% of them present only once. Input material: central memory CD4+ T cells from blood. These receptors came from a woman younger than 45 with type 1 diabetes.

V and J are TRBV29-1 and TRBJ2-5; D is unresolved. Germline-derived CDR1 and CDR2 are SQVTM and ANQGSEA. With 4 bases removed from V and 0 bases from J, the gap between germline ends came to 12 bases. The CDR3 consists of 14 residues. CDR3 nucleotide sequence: TGCAGCGTTGTCGGGTCAAGCCACCAAGAGACCCAGTACTTC. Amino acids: CSVVGSSHQETQYF.

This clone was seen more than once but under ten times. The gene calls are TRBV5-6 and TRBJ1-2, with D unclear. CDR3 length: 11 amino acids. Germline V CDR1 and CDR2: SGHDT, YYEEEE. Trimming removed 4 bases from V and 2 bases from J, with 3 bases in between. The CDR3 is CASSRNYGYTF. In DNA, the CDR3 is TGTGCCAGCAGCCGGAACTATGGCTACACCTTC.